The 22 T cell receptor beta chains in this list originate from one sample, sequenced in a study of blood T cell repertoires in COVID-19. Sequenced by immunoSEQ multiplex PCR; TCRdb stores in-frame clones only, minus some. The data hold 200,000 to 250,000 clones, with about 81% observed a single time. Sequencing input: peripheral blood. The source of these receptors is a woman in her sixties or seventies with COVID-19, enrolled during active disease.

This clone appeared a single time. The chain employs TRBV3-1 (or the pseudogene TRBV3-2) and TRBJ2-7, with a tentative D call TRBD2 (5 bases). V gave up 4 bases and J gave up 3 bases, with 7 bases separating them. Germline-derived CDR1 and CDR2 are LGHDT and YNNKEL (reference sequence). The CDR3 totals 12 residues. In DNA, the CDR3 is TGTGCCAGCAGCCCGGGGTACTACGAGCAGTACTTC. Encoded protein: CASSPGYYEQYF.

CDR3 loop: CAFRDRDNSPLHF. In DNA form, the CDR3 reads TGTGCCTTCCGGGACAGGGACAATTCACCCCTCCACTTT. The chain is built from TRBV30 and TRBJ1-6; 9 bases are a match to TRBD1. After removal of 7 bases from V and 7 bases from J, the junction contained 5 bases not matched to a gene. Germline lookup yields CDR1 GTSNPN and CDR2 SVGIG (reference sequence). The CDR3 is made up of 13 amino acids.

The chain recombines TRBV28 with TRBJ2-1; tentatively, D is TRBD1 (6 bases). Germline loops: CDR1 MDHEN, CDR2 SYDVKM. V was cut by 5 bases and J by 5 bases, with 22 bases left in between. The CDR3 length is 17 residues. In DNA form, the CDR3 reads TGTGCCAGCAGTCTAGCCAGGCAGGGGACCAACAACAATGAGCAGTTCTTC. It yields the protein CASSLARQGTNNNEQFF.

This clone was counted between two and nine times. The chain is built from TRBV24-1 and TRBJ2-1; no firm D call. The CDR3 is 15 residues long. CDR1 and CDR2 (germline): KGHDR, SFDVKD. V lost 6 bases to trimming and J lost 0 bases, with 11 bases between them. The CDR3 DNA sequence: TGTGCCACCAGTTCTACTGCGAGCTCCTACAATGAGCAGTTCTTC. Translated, it gives CATSSTASSYNEQFF.

The chain has TRBV3-1 (or the pseudogene TRBV3-2) and TRBJ1-5, with D unresolved. The germline gives CDR1 LGHDT, CDR2 YNNKEL (reference sequence). The CDR3 extends over 15 amino acids. V was shortened by 0 bases and J by 5 bases, with 11 bases between the two germline ends. The CDR3 loop is CASSQETPKDQPQHF. DNA for the CDR3: TGTGCCAGCAGCCAAGAGACACCGAAGGATCAGCCCCAGCATTTT.

The chain is built from TRBV2 and TRBJ2-1, with D tentatively TRBD2 (6 bases). V dropped 4 bases and J dropped 10 bases, with 11 bases sitting between them. The CDR3 spans 12 residues. In germline, CDR1 is SNHLY, CDR2 FYNNEI. The CDR3 protein is CASSGEALEQFF. CDR3 nucleotides: TGTGCCAGCAGTGGGGAGGCCCTGGAGCAGTTCTTC.

The chain links TRBV19 to TRBJ2-7, with TRBD2 as a possible D gene (6 bases). The CDR3 has 17 residues. V shed 4 bases and J shed 4 bases, with 23 bases lying between them. CDR1 and CDR2 from the germline V gene are LNHDA and SQIVND (reference sequence). This CDR3 is CASSTGTANLSPYEQYF. The CDR3 bases are TGTGCCAGTAGTACCGGGACTGCCAACCTTTCGCCGTACGAGCAGTACTTC.

The rearrangement joins TRBV15 to TRBJ2-7; 8 bases map to TRBD2. Germline lookup yields CDR1 LNHNV and CDR2 YYDKDF (reference sequence). The V gene end was trimmed by 2 bases and the J gene end by 1 base; junction bases not matched to a gene: 13. This CDR3 is built from 18 residues. The chain's CDR3 is CATSRSLSQTGGSYEQYF. The CDR3 bases are TGTGCCACCAGCAGATCCTTAAGTCAAACGGGAGGGTCCTACGAGCAGTACTTC. Supplemented by reference TRBV15 and TRBJ2-7, the full variable domain reads DAMVIQNPRYQVTQFGKPVTLSCSQTLNHNVMYWYQQKSSQAPKLLFHYYDKDFNNEADTPDNFQSRRPNTSFCFLDIRSPGLGDTAMYLCATSRSLSQTGGSYEQYFGPGTRLTVT.

This clone is a singleton in its sample. The V gene is TRBV6-5, the J gene TRBJ1-1, with a possible D match to TRBD1 (6 bases). Per germline, CDR1 MNHEY and CDR2 SVGAGI. The CDR3 is 15 amino acids. The V end was cut by 2 bases, the J end by 0 bases, with 10 bases between. The CDR3 loop is CASSYNGQMNTEAFF. The CDR3 DNA reads TGTGCCAGCAGTTACAACGGACAGATGAACACTGAAGCTTTCTTT.

This clone was found once. The CDR3 loop reads CASSVEGLAGALAKNIQYF. The CDR3 region has the DNA TGTGCCAGCAGCGTAGAGGGACTAGCGGGGGCTCTAGCCAAAAACATTCAGTACTTC. The chain employs TRBV9 and TRBJ2-4; 14 bases fit TRBD2. The germline gives CDR1 SGDLS, CDR2 YYNGEE. The CDR3 sequence is 19 residues long. Trimming cost V 0 bases and J 0 bases; bases outside gene matches: 5.

The chain is built from TRBV24-1 and TRBJ2-5; D unclear. Trimming cost V 6 bases and J 1 base, with 8 bases left between them. This CDR3 spans 13 amino acids. The germline gives CDR1 KGHDR, CDR2 SFDVKD. CDR3 sequence: CATSHVSQETQYF. The DNA for the CDR3 is TGTGCCACCAGTCACGTGAGCCAAGAGACCCAGTACTTC.

V gene TRBV25-1 combines with J gene TRBJ2-7; TRBD1 matches 8 bases. V was clipped by 3 bases and J by 7 bases; unmatched bases: 14. In germline, CDR1 is MGHDK, CDR2 SYGVNS. The CDR3 has 16 residues. CDR3 DNA sequence: TGTGCCAGCAGTGATGGAGGTATGCAGGGGGCTCGGGAGCAGTACTTC. Its translation: CASSDGGMQGAREQYF.

The gene calls are TRBV5-6 and TRBJ2-6, with D possibly being TRBD2 (7 bases). The V and J ends lost 4 bases and 0 bases respectively, with 8 bases between them. The CDR3 has 15 amino acids. Looked up from germline, CDR1 is SGHDT and CDR2 is YYEEEE. The CDR3 DNA reads TGTGCCAGCAGCCGGGGGGCCTCTGGGGCCAACGTCCTGACTTTC. The encoded protein is CASSRGASGANVLTF.

The rearrangement uses TRBV5-1 and TRBJ1-1; no clear D. Germline CDR1 is SGHRS and CDR2 is YFSETQ. V lost 5 bases, J lost 1 base, and 15 bases lay in between. The CDR3 extends over 15 amino acids. CDR3 sequence (DNA): TGCGCCAGCAGTCGAGCAGCGTACCCGAACACTGAAGCTTTCTTT. It translates to CASSRAAYPNTEAFF.

The chain has TRBV6-5 and TRBJ1-2; 10 nucleotides align to TRBD1. Trimming took 6 bases from V and 7 from J; bases not matched to a gene: 5. CDR3 length: 13 amino acids. Germline values: CDR1 MNHEY, CDR2 SVGAGI. The DNA of the CDR3 is TGTGCCAGCAGGAAGACAGGGGGCGGTGGCTACACCTTC. This translates into CASRKTGGGGYTF.

The rearrangement uses TRBV7-8 and TRBJ2-7, with 9 bases that match TRBD1. Germline V lookup: CDR1 SGHVS, CDR2 FQNEAQ. The junction had 1 base not matched to a gene; V was cut back by 5 bases and J by 2 bases. This CDR3 has 13 residues. This chain's CDR3 is CASSRQGAYEQYF. The CDR3 nucleotides are TGTGCCAGCAGCCGACAGGGGGCCTACGAGCAGTACTTC. The full variable domain, in which reference TRBV7-8 and TRBJ2-7 provide the parts outside the CDR3, is GAGVSQSPRYKVAKRGQDVALRCDPISGHVSLFWYQQALGQGPEFLTYFQNEAQLDKSGLPSDRFFAERPEGSVSTLKIQRTQQEDSAVYLCASSRQGAYEQYFGPGTRLTVT.

V usage is TRBV5-1 and J usage is TRBJ2-1, with D tentatively TRBD1 (5 bases). Germline CDR1 SGHRS, CDR2 YFSETQ. The V end was cut by 3 bases, the J end by 3 bases, with 13 bases between. The CDR3 has 15 residues. In DNA form, the CDR3 reads TGCGCCAGCAGCTATACGACAGCTAGCTACAATGAGCAGTTCTTC. This codes for CASSYTTASYNEQFF.

This sequence joins TRBV7-9 and TRBJ1-2; no definite D call. In germline, CDR1 is SEHNR, CDR2 FQNEAQ (reference sequence). The CDR3 covers 12 residues. V was pared by 5 bases and J by 7 bases, with 11 bases between. CDR3 region: CASSQIGGGYTF. In nucleotides, the CDR3 is TGTGCCAGCAGCCAGATTGGTGGTGGCTACACCTTC.

In DNA form, the CDR3 reads TGTGCCAGCAGCGTAGTGGCGGGGCCTCTTTCTGAGCAGTTCTTC. It codes for CASSVVAGPLSEQFF. This chain joins TRBV9 and TRBJ2-1; the D gene is possibly TRBD2 (6 bases). This CDR3 contains 15 residues. Per germline, CDR1 SGDLS and CDR2 YYNGEE. V was clipped by 0 bases and J by 9 bases, with 16 bases between them.

The chain joins TRBV5-6 to TRBJ2-2; 11 bases agree with TRBD2. V shed 0 bases, J shed 3 bases, and the junction held 1 base outside the gene matches. CDR1 and CDR2 from the germline V gene are SGHDT and YYEEEE. The CDR3 length is 16 residues. The CDR3 loop reads CASSLGLAGYTGELFF. CDR3 sequence (DNA): TGTGCCAGCAGCTTGGGACTAGCGGGGTACACCGGGGAGCTGTTTTTT.

The V call is TRBV24-1, the J call TRBJ1-1; 8 nucleotides agree with TRBD1. With 4 bases clipped from V and 3 bases from J, the junction kept 6 bases outside the gene matches. Germline CDR1 and CDR2: KGHDR and SFDVKD. The CDR3 is 15 residues long. The CDR3 DNA follows: TGTGCCACCAGTGAATCAGGGGGCCCGTACACTGAAGCTTTCTTT. It codes for CATSESGGPYTEAFF.

This sequence joins TRBV7-9 and TRBJ2-1, with 9 nucleotides matching TRBD1. Germline loops: CDR1 SEHNR, CDR2 FQNEAQ (reference sequence). The CDR3 runs 15 residues. J lost 7 bases, V lost 5 bases, and 9 bases had no gene match. CDR3 amino acids: CASSQEDRGLNEQFF. The CDR3 coding sequence is TGTGCCAGCAGCCAAGAGGACAGGGGATTGAATGAGCAGTTCTTC.